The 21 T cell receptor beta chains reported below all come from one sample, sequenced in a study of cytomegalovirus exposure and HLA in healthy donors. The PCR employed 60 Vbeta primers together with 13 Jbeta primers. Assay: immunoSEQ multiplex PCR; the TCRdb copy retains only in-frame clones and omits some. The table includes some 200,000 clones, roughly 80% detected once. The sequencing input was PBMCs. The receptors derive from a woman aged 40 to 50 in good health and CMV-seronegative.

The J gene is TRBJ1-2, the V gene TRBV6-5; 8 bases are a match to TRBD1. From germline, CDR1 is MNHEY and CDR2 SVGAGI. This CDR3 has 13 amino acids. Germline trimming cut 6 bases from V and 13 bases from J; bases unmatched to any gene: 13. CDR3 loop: CASRAGGGLWCTF. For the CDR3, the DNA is TGTGCCAGCAGGGCAGGGGGCGGACTATGGTGCACCTTC.

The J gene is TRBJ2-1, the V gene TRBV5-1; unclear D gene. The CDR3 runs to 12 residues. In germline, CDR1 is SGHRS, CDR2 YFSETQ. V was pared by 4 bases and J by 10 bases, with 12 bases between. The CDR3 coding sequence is TGCGCCAGCAGCCCAGGAAGGAAAGAGCAGTTCTTC. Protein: CASSPGRKEQFF.

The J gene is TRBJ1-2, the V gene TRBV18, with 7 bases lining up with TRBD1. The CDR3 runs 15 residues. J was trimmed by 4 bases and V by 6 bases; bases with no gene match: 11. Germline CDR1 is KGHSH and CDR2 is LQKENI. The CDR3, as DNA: TGTGCCAGCTCTCAGACAGGGAATAAACCCTATGGCTACACCTTC. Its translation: CASSQTGNKPYGYTF.

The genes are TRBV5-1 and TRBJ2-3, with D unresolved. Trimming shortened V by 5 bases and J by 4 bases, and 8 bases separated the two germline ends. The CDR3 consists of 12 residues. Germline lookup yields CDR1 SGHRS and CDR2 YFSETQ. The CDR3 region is CASRVGADTQYF. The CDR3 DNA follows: TGCGCCAGCAGGGTCGGTGCAGATACGCAGTATTTT.

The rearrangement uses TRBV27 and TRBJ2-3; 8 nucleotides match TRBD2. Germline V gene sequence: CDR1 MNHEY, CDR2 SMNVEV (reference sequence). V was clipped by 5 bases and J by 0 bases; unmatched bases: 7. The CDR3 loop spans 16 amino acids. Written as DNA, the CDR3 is TGTGCCAGCAGTGCGGCGGGAGGCCCTAGCACAGATACGCAGTATTTT. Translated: CASSAAGGPSTDTQYF.

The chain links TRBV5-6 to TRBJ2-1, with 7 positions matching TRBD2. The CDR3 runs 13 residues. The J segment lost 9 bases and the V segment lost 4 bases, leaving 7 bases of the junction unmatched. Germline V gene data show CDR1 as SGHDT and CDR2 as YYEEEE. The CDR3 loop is CASSRRTSFEQFF. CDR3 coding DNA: TGTGCCAGCAGCCGCCGGACTAGTTTTGAGCAGTTCTTC.

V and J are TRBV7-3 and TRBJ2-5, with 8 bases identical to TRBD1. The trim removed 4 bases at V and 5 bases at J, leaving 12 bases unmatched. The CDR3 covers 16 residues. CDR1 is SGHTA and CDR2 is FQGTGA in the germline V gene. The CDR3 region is CASSSLGQGGLETQYF. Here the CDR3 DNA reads TGTGCCAGCAGCTCCTTAGGACAGGGAGGTCTGGAGACCCAGTACTTC. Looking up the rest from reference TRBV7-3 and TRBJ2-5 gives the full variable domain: GAGVSQTPSNKVTEKGKYVELRCDPISGHTALYWYRQSLGQGPEFLIYFQGTGAADDSGLPNDRFFAVRPEGSVSTLKIQRTERGDSAVYLCASSSLGQGGLETQYFGPGTRLLVL.

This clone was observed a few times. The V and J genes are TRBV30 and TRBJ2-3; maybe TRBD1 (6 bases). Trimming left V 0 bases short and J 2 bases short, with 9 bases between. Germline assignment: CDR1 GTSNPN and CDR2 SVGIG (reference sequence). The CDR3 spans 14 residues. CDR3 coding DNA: TGTGCCTGGAGTGTAGGACAGAACACAGATACGCAGTATTTT. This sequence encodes CAWSVGQNTDTQYF.

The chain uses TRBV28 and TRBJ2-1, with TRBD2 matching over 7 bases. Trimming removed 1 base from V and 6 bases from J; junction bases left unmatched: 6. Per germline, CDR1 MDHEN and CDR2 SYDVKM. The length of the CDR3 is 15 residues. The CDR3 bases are TGTGCCAGCAGTTTATTGGGCAGGGAGGGCAATGAGCAGTTCTTC. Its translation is CASSLLGREGNEQFF.

The CDR3 nucleotides read TGTGCCAGCAACCTACAGGGGGCTTCGTTCTCCTACGAGCAGTACTTC. Protein: CASNLQGASFSYEQYF. This chain uses TRBV7-2 with TRBJ2-7, with 9 bases identical to TRBD1. The V gene's germline CDR1 is SGHTA and CDR2 FQGNSA. The length of the CDR3 is 16 residues. Trimming at V came to 7 bases and at J to 0 bases, leaving 10 bases not matched to a gene.

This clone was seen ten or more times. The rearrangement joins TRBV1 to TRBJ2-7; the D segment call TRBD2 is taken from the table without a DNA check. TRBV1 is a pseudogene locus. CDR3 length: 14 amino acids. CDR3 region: CTSSPAGGAYEQYF. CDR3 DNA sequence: TGCACCAGCAGCCCAGCGGGAGGGGCCTACGAGCAGTACTTC.

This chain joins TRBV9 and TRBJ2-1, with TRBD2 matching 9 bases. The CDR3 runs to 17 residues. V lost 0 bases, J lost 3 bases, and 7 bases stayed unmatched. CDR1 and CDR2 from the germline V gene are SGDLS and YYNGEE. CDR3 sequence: CASSVGEAGGFYNEQFF. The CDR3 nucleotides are TGTGCCAGCAGCGTAGGGGAAGCGGGAGGATTCTACAATGAGCAGTTCTTC.

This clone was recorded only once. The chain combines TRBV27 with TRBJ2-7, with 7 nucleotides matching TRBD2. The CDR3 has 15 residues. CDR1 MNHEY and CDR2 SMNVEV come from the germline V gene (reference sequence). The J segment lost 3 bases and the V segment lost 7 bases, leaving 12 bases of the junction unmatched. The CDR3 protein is CASTTSARENYEQYF. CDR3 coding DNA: TGTGCCAGCACTACTAGTGCGCGGGAGAACTACGAGCAGTACTTC.

The CDR3 DNA is TGTGCCAGCAGCTTATATGGTCCTATTACAGATACGCAGTATTTT. Protein sequence: CASSLYGPITDTQYF. The chain carries TRBV7-8 and TRBJ2-3, with unresolved D. V lost 2 bases, J lost 3 bases, and 12 bases lay in between. The CDR3 loop spans 15 amino acids. Germline V gene lookup returns CDR1 SGHVS and CDR2 FQNEAQ.

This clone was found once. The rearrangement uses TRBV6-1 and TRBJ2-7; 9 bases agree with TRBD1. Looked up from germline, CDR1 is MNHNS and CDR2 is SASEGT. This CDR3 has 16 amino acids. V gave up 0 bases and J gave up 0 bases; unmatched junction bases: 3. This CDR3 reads CASSEARDRVSYEQYF. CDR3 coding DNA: TGTGCCAGCAGTGAAGCGAGGGACAGGGTCTCCTACGAGCAGTACTTC.

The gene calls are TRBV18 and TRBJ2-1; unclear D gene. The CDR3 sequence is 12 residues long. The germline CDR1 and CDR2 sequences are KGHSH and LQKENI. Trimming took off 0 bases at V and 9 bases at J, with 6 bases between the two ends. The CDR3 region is CASSPPVGEQFF. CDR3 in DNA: TGTGCCAGCTCACCACCGGTCGGTGAGCAGTTCTTC.

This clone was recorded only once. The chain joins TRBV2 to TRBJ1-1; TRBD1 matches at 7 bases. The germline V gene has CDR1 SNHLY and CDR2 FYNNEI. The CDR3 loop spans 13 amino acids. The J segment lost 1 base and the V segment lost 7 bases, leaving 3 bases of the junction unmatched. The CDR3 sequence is CASKGQSNTEAFF. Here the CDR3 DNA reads TGTGCCAGCAAGGGACAGTCGAACACTGAAGCTTTCTTT.

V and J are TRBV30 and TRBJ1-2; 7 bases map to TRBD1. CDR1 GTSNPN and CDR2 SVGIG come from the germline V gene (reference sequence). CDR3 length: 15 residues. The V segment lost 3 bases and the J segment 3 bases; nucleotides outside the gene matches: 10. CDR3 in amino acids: CAWRGYRGGDYGYTF. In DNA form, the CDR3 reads TGTGCCTGGAGGGGATACAGGGGCGGTGACTATGGCTACACCTTC. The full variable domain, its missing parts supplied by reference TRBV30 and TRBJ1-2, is SQTIHQWPATLVQPVGSPLSLECTVEGTSNPNLYWYRQAAGRGLQLLFYSVGIGQISSEVPQNLSASRPQDRQFILSSKKLLLSDSGFYLCAWRGYRGGDYGYTFGSGTRLTVV.

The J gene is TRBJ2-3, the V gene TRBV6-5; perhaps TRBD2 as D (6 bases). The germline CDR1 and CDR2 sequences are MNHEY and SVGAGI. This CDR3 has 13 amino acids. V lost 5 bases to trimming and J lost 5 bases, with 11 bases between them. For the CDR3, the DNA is TGTGCCAGCAGTACCCTGGGGGGAGATACGCAGTATTTT. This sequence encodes CASSTLGGDTQYF.

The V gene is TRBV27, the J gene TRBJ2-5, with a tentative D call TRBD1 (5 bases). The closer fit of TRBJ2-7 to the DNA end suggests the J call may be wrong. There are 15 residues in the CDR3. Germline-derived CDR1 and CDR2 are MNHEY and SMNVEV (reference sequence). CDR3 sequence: CASSSAGIGAYEQYF. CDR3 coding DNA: TGTGCCAGCAGTTCCGCCGGAATAGGGGCCTACGAGCAGTACTTC.

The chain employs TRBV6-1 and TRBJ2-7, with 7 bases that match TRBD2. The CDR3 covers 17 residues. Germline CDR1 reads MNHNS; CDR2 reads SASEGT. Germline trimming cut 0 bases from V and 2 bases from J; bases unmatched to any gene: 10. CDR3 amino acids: CASSEALGGGRPYEQYF. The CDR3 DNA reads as TGTGCCAGCAGTGAAGCGTTGGGGGGAGGGAGGCCCTACGAGCAGTACTTC.